Listed below are T cell receptor beta chains from one sample, sequenced in a study of blood T cells in healthy people across ages. One entry per CDR3 protein, called by TCRdb with MiXCR from the 5' RACE reads. The sample holds hundreds of thousands of distinct CDR3 sequences, roughly 24% seen once. The same sample was also studied in work on T cells of mothers and their children.

Material: blood. The receptors stem from a boy between 10 and 17 years old in good health. Both conserved end residues are part of each CDR3. Fields, in order: V gene, D gene, clone size, J gene, CDR3 length, CDR3 protein, CDR3 DNA. A D gene is named only where the DNA matches it firmly. Clone size is shown for a subset of rows, as once, few, many or a class of expanded clone.

>TRBV6-1|-|-|TRBJ2-4|14
CASSEAGGGNIQYF
TGTGCCAGCAGTGAAGCTGGGGGCGGAAACATTCAGTACTTC
>TRBV7-6|TRBD1|few|TRBJ2-7|15
CASSLDGTVHDEQYF
TGTGCCAGCAGCTTAGATGGGACAGTTCACGACGAGCAGTACTTC
>TRBV7-9|TRBD1|-|TRBJ2-4|16
CASSSDRANAKNIQYF
TGTGCCAGCAGCTCGGACAGGGCGAATGCCAAAAACATTCAGTACTTC
>TRBV28|TRBD2|-|TRBJ2-7|14
CASTSGGPAYEQYF
TGTGCCAGCACTAGCGGGGGCCCTGCCTACGAGCAGTACTTC
>TRBV29-1|TRBD1|few|TRBJ1-1|13
CSVRGQLNTEAFF
TGCAGCGTTAGGGGACAGCTTAACACTGAAGCTTTCTTT
>TRBV10-3|TRBD1|few|TRBJ1-6|17
CAISESRTGGLNSPLHF
TGTGCCATCAGTGAGTCGCGGACAGGGGGACTCAATTCACCCCTCCACTTT
>TRBV7-8|-|-|TRBJ2-7|14
CASSRTVSSYEQYF
TGTGCCAGCAGTCGGACAGTTAGCTCCTACGAGCAGTACTTC
>TRBV4-1|-|-|TRBJ2-7|16
CASSPKTGTSTYEQYF
TGCGCCAGCAGCCCCAAAACCGGGACTTCGACCTACGAGCAGTACTTC
>TRBV16|-|-|TRBJ2-7|15
CASSPFRGLTYEQYF
TGTGCCAGCAGCCCCTTCCGGGGTCTAACCTACGAGCAGTACTTC
>TRBV7-7|-|few|TRBJ2-1|16
CASSLQRAANTNEQFF
TGTGCTAGCAGCTTACAGAGGGCTGCCAATACAAATGAGCAGTTCTTC
>TRBV7-2|-|few|TRBJ2-2|13
CASSLDYTGELFF
TGTGCCAGCAGCTTAGATTACACCGGGGAGCTGTTTTTT
>TRBV6-5|TRBD1|few|TRBJ2-7|15
CASSYRGQGAYVQYF
TGTGCCAGCAGTTACAGGGGACAGGGCGCTTACGTGCAGTACTTC
>TRBV6-5|-|few|TRBJ2-2|15
CASSYLQGNTGELFF
TGTGCCAGCAGTTACCTGCAGGGGAACACCGGGGAGCTGTTTTTT
>TRBV19|-|-|TRBJ2-5|14
CASSIPGGQETQYF
TGTGCCAGTAGTATACCCGGAGGGCAAGAGACCCAGTACTTC
>TRBV3-1|-|-|TRBJ2-2|15
CASSQDTGSGGELFF
TGTGCCAGCAGCCAAGATACTGGGTCGGGCGGGGAGCTGTTTTTT
>TRBV19|-|-|TRBJ1-4|14
CASTPLGTNEKLFF
TGTGCCAGTACCCCCTTGGGGACTAATGAAAAACTGTTTTTT
>TRBV7-8|-|many|TRBJ1-5|17
CASSSRGAGMSNQPQHF
TGTGCCAGCAGCTCCCGGGGGGCAGGGATGAGCAATCAGCCCCAGCATTTT
>TRBV12-3/TRBV12-4|TRBD1|-|TRBJ1-5|15
CASSKQGGRNQAQHF
TGTGCCAGCAGTAAACAGGGGGGGCGCAATCAAGCCCAGCATTTT
>TRBV18|-|-|TRBJ1-4|13
CASSPAEGGLPFF
TGTGCCAGCTCACCAGCCGAGGGGGGACTGCCGTTTTTT
>TRBV7-9|TRBD1|few|TRBJ2-1|16
CASSSSRGLTYNEQFF
TGTGCCAGCAGCTCATCCAGGGGGCTTACCTACAATGAGCAGTTCTTC
>TRBV9|TRBD2|-|TRBJ2-1|16
CASSPVGRGGVDEQFF
TGTGCCAGCAGCCCTGTTGGGCGGGGGGGCGTCGATGAGCAGTTCTTC
>TRBV5-1|TRBD1|-|TRBJ2-7|14
CASSLGGTGPEQYF
TGCGCCAGCAGCTTGGGGGGGACAGGGCCCGAGCAGTACTTC
>TRBV20-1|TRBD1|-|TRBJ2-7|14
CSARQGGTLYEQYF
TGCAGTGCCCGACAGGGGGGAACCCTCTACGAGCAGTACTTC
>TRBV12-3/TRBV12-4|TRBD1|few|TRBJ2-6|16
CASSPEDRAGANVLTF
TGTGCCAGCAGTCCTGAGGACAGGGCCGGGGCCAACGTCCTGACTTTC
>TRBV14|-|few|TRBJ2-1|15
CASSPGLDPYNEQFF
TGTGCCAGCAGCCCGGGACTGGATCCCTACAATGAGCAGTTCTTC
>TRBV7-2|TRBD2|few|TRBJ2-7|14
CASSFSGGVGEQYF
TGTGCCAGCAGCTTTAGCGGGGGGGTGGGCGAGCAGTACTTC
>TRBV11-2|-|few|TRBJ1-2|13
CASRLDRNYGYTF
TGTGCCAGCAGACTGGACAGAAACTATGGCTACACCTTC
>TRBV2|-|few|TRBJ2-3|11
CASRAGDTQYF
TGTGCCAGCAGGGCTGGTGATACGCAGTATTTT
>TRBV3-1|TRBD1|few|TRBJ2-5|14
CASGNTGTEETQYF
TGTGCCAGCGGGAACACCGGGACAGAAGAGACCCAGTACTTC
>TRBV11-2|-|-|TRBJ2-2|20
CASSSTGSVLPVSNTGELFF
TGTGCCAGCAGCTCGACGGGTAGCGTACTCCCGGTTTCGAACACCGGGGAGCTGTTTTTT
>TRBV28|-|few|TRBJ2-7|12
CASSPRDREQYF
TGTGCCAGCAGTCCGCGCGACAGAGAGCAGTACTTC
>TRBV5-5|-|-|TRBJ1-1|13
CASSTRLATEAFF
TGTGCCAGCAGCACCAGGCTGGCCACTGAAGCTTTCTTT
>TRBV13|-|-|TRBJ1-1|14
CASSFQGQNTEAFF
TGTGCCAGCAGCTTCCAGGGACAGAACACTGAAGCTTTCTTT
>TRBV2|TRBD2|-|TRBJ2-5|16
CASSPSPGTTPETQYF
TGTGCCAGCAGCCCCTCCCCCGGGACTACCCCAGAGACCCAGTACTTC
>TRBV12-3/TRBV12-4|TRBD1|few|TRBJ1-4|18
CASSLRLGGPRGHEKLFF
TGTGCCAGCAGTTTAAGATTGGGTGGTCCCAGGGGGCATGAAAAACTGTTTTTT
>TRBV3-1|TRBD2|-|TRBJ2-1|16
CASSQDIAGASREQFF
TGTGCCAGCAGCCAAGACATAGCGGGGGCCTCGAGGGAGCAGTTCTTC
>TRBV14|-|few|TRBJ1-1|14
CASSQDLEYTEAFF
TGTGCCAGCAGCCAAGATCTTGAGTACACTGAAGCTTTCTTT
>TRBV27|-|few|TRBJ2-7|13
CASSLGAGMEQYF
TGTGCCAGCAGTTTAGGGGCCGGGATGGAGCAGTACTTC
>TRBV2|-|few|TRBJ1-6|14
CASSAQTRGSPLHF
TGTGCCAGCAGTGCCCAGACACGGGGTTCACCCCTCCACTTT
>TRBV29-1|-|few|TRBJ1-1|12
CSVRGGNTEAFF
TGCAGCGTAAGGGGGGGAAACACTGAAGCTTTTTTT
>TRBV12-3/TRBV12-4|-|-|TRBJ2-1|12
CASQPRETEQFF
TGTGCCAGTCAACCACGGGAGACCGAGCAGTTCTTC
>TRBV5-5|TRBD1|-|TRBJ2-2|17
CASSWMATTGPTGELFF
TGTGCCAGCAGCTGGATGGCAACGACAGGGCCCACCGGGGAGCTGTTTTTT
>TRBV7-9|-|-|TRBJ1-4|15
CASSLIRDRNEKLFF
TGTGCCAGCAGCTTAATCCGGGACCGTAATGAAAAACTGTTTTTT
>TRBV20-1|TRBD2|-|TRBJ2-3|16
CSAWGLAGSTTDTQYF
TGCAGTGCTTGGGGACTAGCGGGTTCTACCACAGATACGCAGTATTTT
>TRBV28|-|-|TRBJ1-1|17
CASSLWIGPSLNTEAFF
TGTGCCAGCAGTTTATGGATAGGGCCCTCCCTGAACACTGAAGCTTTCTTT
>TRBV5-1|-|-|TRBJ2-5|14
CASKPSVIQETQYF
TGCGCCAGCAAGCCGTCCGTAATCCAAGAGACCCAGTACTTC
>TRBV10-3|TRBD1|-|TRBJ1-1|13
CAIRAGGNTEAFF
TGTGCCATCAGGGCAGGGGGAAACACTGAAGCTTTCTTT
>TRBV3-1|-|many|TRBJ2-5|14
CASSQGSFRETQYF
TGTGCCAGCAGCCAGGGCAGTTTTCGAGAGACCCAGTACTTC
>TRBV20-1|TRBD1|-|TRBJ2-5|15
CSARDQGEVGETQYF
TGCAGTGCTAGAGACCAGGGGGAAGTAGGAGAGACCCAGTACTTC
>TRBV9|-|few|TRBJ2-7|11
CASSVDDEQYF
TGTGCCAGCAGCGTAGATGACGAGCAGTACTTC
>TRBV11-1|TRBD2|-|TRBJ2-1|14
CASSLVGRAYEQFF
TGTGCCAGCAGCTTAGTCGGGAGGGCCTATGAGCAGTTCTTC
>TRBV9|-|few|TRBJ2-7|15
CASSLTTGNTGEQYF
TGTGCCAGCAGCCTAACGACAGGCAACACGGGCGAGCAGTACTTC
>TRBV7-3|-|many|TRBJ1-4|15
CASSLAGAANEKLFF
TGTGCCAGCAGCTTAGCAGGGGCAGCTAATGAAAAACTGTTTTTT